A selection of T cell receptor beta chains follows, all from one sample in a study of T cell responses to AZD1222 COVID-19 vaccine. Using immunoSEQ multiplex PCR, the repertoire was profiled, and TCRdb retains in-frame clones only, with some absent. The table shows some 200,000 clones, with approximately 93% occurring only once. Sequencing was performed on peripheral blood, taken 28 days after the second AZD1222 dose. Receptors originate from an adult who received the AZD1222 COVID-19 vaccine. Each CDR3 is given with its conserved first and last residue. D genes are given only for firm matches. Only some rows state a clone size, as once, few, many or a class for expanded clones.

clone size	V gene	D gene	J gene	CDR3 DNA	CDR3 protein
NA	TRBV5-1	NA	TRBJ2-7	TGCGCCAGCAGCACCGACAACTACGAGCAGTACTTC	CASSTDNYEQYF
NA	TRBV7-9	TRBD1	TRBJ1-3	TGTGCCAGCAGCTCGCCGGGACAGGGGCCCAGCTCTGGAAACACCATATATTTT	CASSSPGQGPSSGNTIYF
NA	TRBV6-5	TRBD1	TRBJ1-1	TGTGCCAGCAGTTTCTTGGACAGGTTTGGCACTGAAGCTTTCTTT	CASSFLDRFGTEAFF
NA	TRBV27	TRBD1	TRBJ1-1	TGTGCCAGCAGTTTGGGCCCCGACAGGGCCACTGAAGCTTTCTTT	CASSLGPDRATEAFF
NA	TRBV19	NA	TRBJ1-5	TGTGCCAGTTCACAGGGACTCAATCAGCCCCAGCATTTT	CASSQGLNQPQHF
NA	TRBV28	NA	TRBJ1-2	TGTGCCAGCAGTCAGGGTTTAGACTATGGCTACACCTTC	CASSQGLDYGYTF
NA	TRBV6-6	NA	TRBJ1-1	TGTGCCAGCAGTTTCGGGGACTGGACGGGAAGGACTGAAGCTTTCTTT	CASSFGDWTGRTEAFF
NA	TRBV6-5	NA	TRBJ2-7	TGTGCCAGCAGTTACGGTTTCGCTACGGACGAGCAGTACTTC	CASSYGFATDEQYF
NA	TRBV18	NA	TRBJ1-1	TGTGCCAGCTCATTCTTGGGGGAACGGAACACTGAAGCTTTCTTT	CASSFLGERNTEAFF
NA	TRBV6-2/TRBV6-3	NA	TRBJ1-1	TGTGCCAGCAGTTACTCTGGACGAAGGGAAGCTTTCTTT	CASSYSGRREAFF
NA	TRBV9	TRBD1	TRBJ1-3	TGTGCCAGCACCAATGAACCACAGGGGAACACCATATATTTT	CASTNEPQGNTIYF
NA	TRBV2	NA	TRBJ1-2	TGTGCCAGCAGGGCGACAGCCCGGGGCTATGGCTACACCTTC	CASRATARGYGYTF
NA	TRBV9	NA	TRBJ2-5	TGTGCCAGCAGCGTAGAGAGGGCGGGGACCCAGTACTTC	CASSVERAGTQYF
NA	TRBV18	NA	TRBJ1-1	TGTGCCAGCTCACCACAGAATAAGGGTGGAAGGACTGAAGCTTTCTTT	CASSPQNKGGRTEAFF
NA	TRBV18	TRBD2	TRBJ2-1	TGTGCCAGCTCACCGCTCGGGGGGTTCTCCTACAATGAGCAGTTCTTC	CASSPLGGFSYNEQFF
once	TRBV5-5	NA	TRBJ2-3	TGTGCCAGCAGCCCTGACGGTCCGGATACGCAGTATTTT	CASSPDGPDTQYF
NA	TRBV19	NA	TRBJ2-5	TGTGCCAGTAGTATGGGCAGGGGCGAGACCCAGTACTTC	CASSMGRGETQYF
once	TRBV7-2	TRBD2	TRBJ2-3	TGTGCCAGCAGCTTACTGGCTAGCGGAGCGGCAGATACGCAGTATTTT	CASSLLASGAADTQYF
NA	TRBV10-3	NA	TRBJ1-2	TGTGCCATCAGTGCAGGGAACTATGGCTACACCTTC	CAISAGNYGYTF
once	TRBV6-4	TRBD1	TRBJ1-2	TGTGCCAGCAGTGCGCAGGGACAGGGGGACTATGGCTACACCTTC	CASSAQGQGDYGYTF
once	TRBV28	NA	TRBJ1-5	TGTGCCAGCAGTTTCCGGACCGAGAGCAATCAGCCCCAGCATTTT	CASSFRTESNQPQHF
NA	TRBV18	NA	TRBJ2-3	TGTGCCAGCTCACCGAGGGGCACAGATACGCAGTATTTT	CASSPRGTDTQYF
NA	TRBV19	NA	TRBJ2-2	TGTGCCAGTATAAGACACCGGGCGAACACCGGGGAGCTGTTTTTT	CASIRHRANTGELFF
NA	TRBV28	TRBD1	TRBJ2-2	TGTGCCAGCAGGGGGCCCACAGGGGGCGGAAGGCTGTTTTTT	CASRGPTGGGRLFF
NA	TRBV7-8	TRBD1	TRBJ2-7	TGTGCCAGCAACAATGCCCTTCGGACAGGGGGCGGCGAGCAGTACTTC	CASNNALRTGGGEQYF
NA	TRBV19	TRBD1	TRBJ2-2	TGTGCCAGTAGTGGGTACAGGGGGGCAGCCGGGGAGCTGTTTTTT	CASSGYRGAAGELFF
NA	TRBV7-9	NA	TRBJ1-1	TGTGCCAGCAGCTTAAGTGGCAGCCGCTCTGAAGCTTTCTTT	CASSLSGSRSEAFF
NA	TRBV7-2	NA	TRBJ1-2	TGTGCCAGCAGCTTAAAACCTCTGGGAGGGAGCGGCTACACCTTC	CASSLKPLGGSGYTF
once	TRBV12-3/TRBV12-4	NA	TRBJ2-5	TGTGCCAGCAGTTTGGGCGGGGACGGGCCCCAGTACTTC	CASSLGGDGPQYF
NA	TRBV29-1	TRBD1	TRBJ2-6	TGCAGCGTCGCCCAGACAGGGATCTCTGGGGCCAACGTCCTGACTTTC	CSVAQTGISGANVLTF
NA	TRBV6-5	NA	TRBJ1-1	TGTGCCAGCAGTTACTCTGCGGTGGGGGTCACTGAAGCTTTCTTT	CASSYSAVGVTEAFF
NA	TRBV28	NA	TRBJ1-6	TGTGCCAGCAGTTTAGGACAGACGGGTTCACCCCTCCACTTT	CASSLGQTGSPLHF
NA	TRBV12-3/TRBV12-4	NA	TRBJ1-5	TGTGCCAGCAGTTTACGGGAAAGGGAGCCCCAGCATTTT	CASSLREREPQHF
NA	TRBV5-1	TRBD1	TRBJ1-4	TGCGCCAGCAGACCCTTTAGCAGGGGGGGTAAGCAGGATGAAAAACTGTTTTTT	CASRPFSRGGKQDEKLFF
NA	TRBV19	NA	TRBJ1-2	TGTGCCAGTAGTATAGCCAGGGCGAAGCGTGGCTACACCTTC	CASSIARAKRGYTF
NA	TRBV3-1/TRBV3-2	TRBD2	TRBJ2-5	TGTGCCAGCAGCCAAGAGGGCGGGGGGCCAGAGACCCAGTACTTC	CASSQEGGGPETQYF
NA	TRBV12-3/TRBV12-4	NA	TRBJ2-7	TGTGCCAGCAGCAGGCGAGCGGGCCACATTTTCTTC	CASSRRAGHIFF
NA	TRBV7-2	TRBD1	TRBJ1-5	TGTGCCAGCAGCTTCCGGACAGGGAGCAATCAGCCCCAGCATTTT	CASSFRTGSNQPQHF
NA	TRBV30	NA	TRBJ1-5	TGTGCCTGGAGTGTCACCAGGGGCCGGAATCAGCCCCAGCATTTT	CAWSVTRGRNQPQHF
NA	TRBV27	NA	TRBJ1-2	TGTGCCAGCAGTAAGAACTGGGGGGAAGGCTACACCTTC	CASSKNWGEGYTF
once	TRBV5-1	NA	TRBJ1-6	TGCGCCAGCAGCTTTGAGGAACGGGGGCGAAGGTATTCACCCCTCCACTTT	CASSFEERGRRYSPLHF
NA	TRBV11-2	NA	TRBJ1-1	TGTGCCACCGCACTACGGTTGAACACTGAAGCTTTCTTT	CATALRLNTEAFF
NA	TRBV3-1/TRBV3-2	NA	TRBJ1-4	TGTGCCAGCAGCCTCCCCCCCTTGGGCAGCCCGGACAGCCCTGCAACTAATGAAAAACTGTTTTTT	CASSLPPLGSPDSPATNEKLFF
NA	TRBV6-2/TRBV6-3	NA	TRBJ1-5	TGTGCCAGCAGCCCCGACCCGCGGTCCCAGCATTTT	CASSPDPRSQHF
NA	TRBV9	NA	TRBJ2-1	TGTGCCAGCAGCGTAGTGGAGGGTATCTACAATGAGCAGTTCTTC	CASSVVEGIYNEQFF
once	TRBV13	NA	TRBJ1-1	TGTGCCAGCAGCTTATACCGTCCACTCACTGAAGCTTTCTTT	CASSLYRPLTEAFF
NA	TRBV27	NA	TRBJ1-2	TGTGCCAGCAGTTTGGGCTTCGACGCCTATGGCTACACCTTC	CASSLGFDAYGYTF
NA	TRBV6-1	NA	TRBJ1-3	TGTGCCAGCAGTGAAGAGTGGCCGGGAAACACCATATATTTT	CASSEEWPGNTIYF
NA	TRBV19	TRBD1	TRBJ2-3	TGTGCCAGTAGATCGGGACAGGGGGTCACAGATACGCAGTATTTT	CASRSGQGVTDTQYF
NA	TRBV9	NA	TRBJ2-3	TGTGCCAGCAGCACAGGGTTGGTAACAGATACGCAGTATTTT	CASSTGLVTDTQYF
once	TRBV7-2	TRBD1	TRBJ1-2	TGTGCCAGCAGCTTCGACAGGGGGACTGATGGCTACACCTTC	CASSFDRGTDGYTF
NA	TRBV18	NA	TRBJ2-1	TGTGCCAGCTCACCTAAAGGGGGGAAGACAGACAATGAGCAGTTCTTC	CASSPKGGKTDNEQFF
NA	TRBV19	NA	TRBJ2-6	TGTGCCAGTGAGTTAACCCCGGGGGCCAACGTCCTGACTTTC	CASELTPGANVLTF
once	TRBV7-9	NA	TRBJ1-5	TGTGCCAGCAGCCCCCATGGTGGGAGCAATCAGCCCCAGCATTTT	CASSPHGGSNQPQHF
few	TRBV12-5	NA	TRBJ1-1	TGTGCTAGTGGTTTGGCTCGGGCTAAGGGAAACACTGAAGCTTTCTTT	CASGLARAKGNTEAFF